This TCR beta chain comes out of a study of blood T cells in healthy people across ages (dated by TCRdb to about 2015). General notes on the study: In model experiments, template switching captured about one uniquely barcoded TCR beta cDNA molecule for every two T cells. The study measured age-related changes in TCR beta repertoire diversity using deep sequencing normalized with unique cDNA molecular identifiers. The donors were split into four age groups: young (average about 16 years), middle-aged (about 40), aged (roughly 68) and long-lived (roughly 80). Donors of different ages were randomly distributed across sequencing lanes to avoid experimental bias. For two donors (one aged 18 to 29 and one aged 80 or older), the study analyzed two additional independent replicas of 1 million unique cDNA reads from the same blood draw.

V is cut back by 2 bases and J by 8 bases, with 11 bases in the junction unmatched. CDR1 DFQATT and CDR2 SNEGSKA are derived from the germline V gene (reference sequence). There are 15 amino acids in the CDR3, from cysteine to phenylalanine inclusive. Left in the record is the CDR3 DNA by itself, 45 bases read in frame from the first base. Here is what the overall study found, with its caveats: Since profiling was done on bulk unsorted PBMCs, naive and antigen-experienced compartments could not be conclusively compared. There was a strong correlation between observed TCR beta diversity and the percentage of naive T cells measured by flow cytometry. Compared with the aged group, the long-lived group had more naive CD4+ T cells, fewer expanded clones and increased TCR diversity, suggesting age selection. The CMV infection status of donors was not known, potentially confounding age-related changes in expanded clonotypes. As age increased, observed TCR beta diversity per million T cells dropped in a roughly linear way, and a significant reduction was already evident by age 40. Estimates of total diversity based on one million sequenced T cells were regarded as lower bounds and as underestimates.

Library prep was done by 5' RACE. Reads for this sample came from an Illumina HiSeq 2500. A second PCR of roughly 7 to 12 cycles was run with a J-beta primer mix and a sample-barcoded 5' primer. Each TCR beta cDNA molecule received a unique molecular identifier from a template-switch 5' adaptor carrying 12 random nucleotides. Each sample yielded at least 3 million CDR3-containing paired-end reads. First-strand cDNA was synthesized from all RNA with the Mint cDNA synthesis kit, primed by a TRBC-specific oligonucleotide. Following uracil-DNA glycosylase treatment, a first 18-cycle PCR with universal primers M1SS and BC2_uni_R was performed on all cDNA. As for the original processing: Normalization of each sample was performed by random selection of 1 million high-quality reads, each carrying a distinct molecular identifier. Reads with shared molecular identifiers were discarded instead of being binned into consensus sequences. CDR3 identification, clonotype clustering and error correction used MiTCR with a Q25 quality threshold and the strictest error-elimination algorithm. A nonparametric unseen species model with Euler transformation was used to estimate lower-bound total TCR beta diversity. In TCRdb, the public reads were trimmed at Q25 with fastp and aligned with MiXCR, with productive beta chains retained. All rows with the same CDR3 protein become a single entry with the most common DNA and genes. V and J calls and clone size were set by TCRdb, not the authors. The sample table lists roughly 800,000 distinct CDR3 sequences, approximately 55% of them with a count of one. Approximately 40% of the sample belongs to the ten largest clones.

The donors were 40 or so Caucasian individuals from Russia, aged 6 to 90 years, who were systemically healthy. Approximately 11 milliliters of peripheral blood were drawn from each donor into EDTA-treated Vacutainer tubes. Ficoll-Paque density-gradient centrifugation was used to isolate PBMCs, with at least 7 million per sample. Trizol reagent was used to extract total RNA from the PBMCs, yielding at least 6 micrograms per sample. For every donor, an aliquot of PBMCs went through flow cytometry to measure the percentages of naive CD45RAhigh/CD27high T cells. Concerning this clonotype itself: What antigen it recognizes has not been identified. No per-base quality is available; no much larger clone lies one base away.

The chain was built from TRBV20-1 and TRBJ2-1, and TRBD2 aligns with 8 junction nucleotides. Specimen: blood. The receptor comes from a man at least 80 years old in good health. For the CDR3, the sequence is CSARPTSGRADEQFF. The sequenced DNA is TGCAGTGCTAGACCAACTAGCGGAAGGGCGGATGAGCAGTTCTTC.